This T cell receptor beta chain was sequenced in a study of technical replicates of blood from a few donors. This CDR3 spans 15 amino acids. Trimming shortened V by 0 bases and J by 4 bases, and 13 bases separated the two germline ends. CDR1 LNHNV and CDR2 YYDKDF come from the germline V gene (reference sequence). The repertoire was sequenced with immunoSEQ multiplex PCR; TCRdb's copy has only in-frame clones and lacks some. The repertoire includes around 84,000 clones, around 90% of them detected once, and 0.25% sits in the top ten. Sequencing input: T cells isolated from PBMCs. The chain combines TRBV15 with TRBJ2-7; D call uncertain. The sequence was collected from a human donor in good health. The CDR3 DNA reads as TGTGCCACCAGCAGAGATGTCGGCCCCGGGTACGAGCAGTACTTC. As protein: CATSRDVGPGYEQYF.